Listed here are 18 T cell receptor beta chains from one sample, sequenced in a study of cytomegalovirus exposure and HLA in healthy donors. Amplification used 60 Vbeta primers and 13 Jbeta primers. The protocol was immunoSEQ multiplex PCR, while the TCRdb copy is restricted to in-frame clones and leaves out a portion. The top ten clones hold about 7.8% of a sample with roughly 200,000 clones, approximately 11% of them seen once. The sequenced sample was PBMCs. Receptors were obtained from a man aged 50 to 60 in good health and CMV-seropositive.

The CDR3 bases are TGCGCCAGCAGCCCGGGACAGGGGAATGGCTACACCTTC. Its protein product is CASSPGQGNGYTF. The chain uses TRBV5-1 and TRBJ1-2; TRBD1 matches at 10 bases. The CDR3 has 13 amino acids. Germline loops: CDR1 SGHRS, CDR2 YFSETQ. The J segment lost 6 bases and the V segment lost 4 bases, leaving 3 bases of the junction unmatched. The whole variable domain, filled in from reference TRBV5-1 and TRBJ1-2, reads KAGVTQTPRYLIKTRGQQVTLSCSPISGHRSVSWYQQTPGQGLQFLFEYFSETQRNKGNFPGRFSGRQFSNSRSEMNVSTLELGDSALYLCASSPGQGNGYTFGSGTRLTVV.

This clone appeared a few times. The V gene is TRBV7-9, the J gene TRBJ1-1; D call uncertain. V was cut by 4 bases and J by 4 bases, with 4 bases left in between. CDR3 length equals 11 residues. CDR1 is SEHNR and CDR2 is FQNEAQ in the germline V gene (reference sequence). The CDR3 coding sequence is TGTGCCAGCAGCTCTGTCACTGAAGCTTTCTTT. This gives the protein CASSSVTEAFF. The full variable domain, with the rest looked up from reference TRBV7-9 and TRBJ1-1, is DTGVSQNPRHKITKRGQNVTFRCDPISEHNRLYWYRQTLGQGPEFLTYFQNEAQLEKSRLLSDRFSAERPKGSFSTLEIQRTEQGDSAMYLCASSSVTEAFFGQGTRLTVV.

The chain uses TRBV28 and TRBJ2-3; no firm D call. Germline CDR1 MDHEN, CDR2 SYDVKM. CDR3 length: 14 amino acids. V gave up 7 bases and J gave up 1 base, with 12 bases separating them. This chain's CDR3 is CASTLSVRTDTQYF. CDR3 nucleotide sequence: TGTGCCAGCACCCTTTCCGTCCGCACAGATACGCAGTATTTT.

The V call is TRBV28, the J call TRBJ1-3; D remains unclear. This CDR3 is built from 15 residues. The V gene's germline CDR1 is MDHEN and CDR2 SYDVKM. V lost 8 bases to trimming and J lost 4 bases, with 18 bases between them. The CDR3 nucleotides read TGTGCCAGCGCGAACCTCGGTGGGAGAGGAAACACCATATATTTT. Translation gives CASANLGGRGNTIYF.

V and J are TRBV5-6 and TRBJ1-5, with D unresolved. In germline, CDR1 is SGHDT, CDR2 YYEEEE. The CDR3 loop spans 16 amino acids. V lost 4 bases to trimming and J lost 2 bases, with 16 bases between them. CDR3: CASSLREGFRNQPQHF. The DNA of the CDR3 is TGTGCCAGCAGCCTCCGTGAGGGTTTTCGCAATCAGCCCCAGCATTTT.

A few counts support this clone. In the same sample, other DNA sequences code for this CDR3. The V call is TRBV7-9, the J call TRBJ1-2, with 9 bases matching TRBD1. The V gene end was trimmed by 4 bases and the J gene end by 5 bases; junction bases not matched to a gene: 5. CDR3 length equals 14 residues. Germline V gives CDR1 SEHNR, CDR2 FQNEAQ (reference sequence). The DNA of the CDR3 is TGTGCCAGCAGCTCGACCGGGACAGGGTATGGCTACACCTTC. Translated, it gives CASSSTGTGYGYTF.

This clone was found a few times. This chain links TRBV18 with TRBJ1-3; the D gene is possibly TRBD1 (6 bases). CDR1 KGHSH and CDR2 LQKENI come from the germline V gene. The CDR3 totals 16 residues. The ends were cut back, 3 bases at V and 3 bases at J, with 15 bases in the middle. CDR3 sequence reads: CASSPGQIRGGNTIYF. The CDR3 nucleotides are TGTGCCAGCTCACCTGGACAGATACGCGGTGGAAACACCATATATTTT.

V and J are TRBV2 and TRBJ1-6; TRBD1 is a possible D gene (6 bases). Trimming left V 8 bases short and J 7 bases short, with 18 bases between. CDR1 and CDR2 (germline): SNHLY, FYNNEI. CDR3 length: 15 residues. The CDR3 protein is CASGYREEGNSPLHF. CDR3 nucleotides: TGTGCCAGCGGCTACAGGGAAGAAGGCAATTCACCCCTCCACTTT. The variable domain in full, with the rest retrieved from reference TRBV2 and TRBJ1-6, is EPEVTQTPSHQVTQMGQEVILRCVPISNHLYFYWYRQILGQKVEFLVSFYNNEISEKSEIFDDQFSVERPDGSNFTLKIRSTKLEDSAMYFCASGYREEGNSPLHFGNGTRLTVT.

This clone was counted only a few times. The same CDR3 is also encoded by other DNA sequences in this sample. The chain employs TRBV5-1 and TRBJ2-1; possibly TRBD2 for D (5 bases). The V gene's germline CDR1 is SGHRS and CDR2 YFSETQ. V lost 2 bases to trimming and J lost 0 bases, with 12 bases between them. This CDR3 comprises 16 residues. The chain's CDR3 is CASSLGLAGSYNEQFF. CDR3 nucleotides: TGCGCCAGCAGCTTAGGACTCGCCGGCTCCTACAATGAGCAGTTCTTC.

This clone turned up a few times. This chain joins TRBV19 and TRBJ2-2, with TRBD1 as a possible D gene (5 bases). There are 13 residues in the CDR3. V dropped 5 bases and J dropped 6 bases, with 10 bases sitting between them. CDR1 and CDR2 from the germline V gene are LNHDA and SQIVND (reference sequence). CDR3 protein: CASSSTTAGELFF. In nucleotides, the CDR3 is TGTGCCAGTAGTTCAACGACAGCCGGGGAGCTGTTTTTT.

The genes are TRBV19 and TRBJ1-2; D might be TRBD1 (6 bases). The CDR3 extends over 13 amino acids. The germline V gene has CDR1 LNHDA and CDR2 SQIVND (reference sequence). V was shortened by 5 bases and J by 4 bases, with 11 bases between the two germline ends. The CDR3 here is CASSPQGFYGYTF. CDR3 nucleotide sequence: TGTGCCAGTAGTCCACAGGGATTCTATGGCTACACCTTC.

This clone was detected only a few times. The rearrangement links TRBV5-6 to TRBJ1-2; possibly TRBD1 for D (5 bases). The V gene's germline CDR1 is SGHDT and CDR2 YYEEEE. The CDR3 covers 15 residues. V was cut by 3 bases and J by 7 bases, with 19 bases left in between. The CDR3 protein is CASSSRTGGRSGYTF. The CDR3 DNA reads as TGTGCCAGCAGCTCAAGGACGGGGGGAAGAAGTGGCTACACCTTC.

This chain joins TRBV10-3 and TRBJ1-2; 9 positions match TRBD1. Germline loops: CDR1 ENHRY, CDR2 SYGVKD. The V gene end was trimmed by 0 bases and the J gene end by 10 bases; junction bases not matched to a gene: 6. The CDR3 is 14 residues long. CDR3 sequence: CAISESGQGGDYTF. The DNA of the CDR3 is TGTGCCATCAGTGAGTCGGGACAGGGAGGTGACTACACCTTC.

A few counts support this clone. The gene calls are TRBV7-8 and TRBJ1-1, with TRBD1 matching over 8 bases. Trimming removed 4 bases from V and 0 bases from J; junction bases left unmatched: 7. Germline loops: CDR1 SGHVS, CDR2 FQNEAQ. CDR3 length: 16 residues. The CDR3 nucleotides are TGTGCCAGCAGCTCAGGGACAGGAGGTATGAACACTGAAGCTTTCTTT. Its protein is CASSSGTGGMNTEAFF.

The chain uses TRBV7-9 and TRBJ2-5, with unresolved D. With 4 bases removed from V and 7 bases from J, the gap between germline ends came to 10 bases. This CDR3 has 12 residues. CDR1 and CDR2 (germline): SEHNR, FQNEAQ (reference sequence). CDR3 region: CASSSPDWTQYF. CDR3 nucleotide sequence: TGTGCCAGCAGCTCCCCTGACTGGACCCAGTACTTC. The full variable domain, completed using reference TRBV7-9 and TRBJ2-5, is DTGVSQNPRHKITKRGQNVTFRCDPISEHNRLYWYRQTLGQGPEFLTYFQNEAQLEKSRLLSDRFSAERPKGSFSTLEIQRTEQGDSAMYLCASSSPDWTQYFGPGTRLLVL.

As concerns this clone: Mismatch with germline at one junction end may stem from a read error. The V gene is TRBV5-1, the J gene TRBJ2-5; TRBD1 is a possible D gene (6 bases). Germline CDR1 reads SGHRS; CDR2 reads YFSETQ. CDR3 length: 13 residues. The DNA for the CDR3 is TGCGCCAGCAGTTCCGGGACACCCCCGGGTATAGACTTC. It encodes CASSSGTPPGIDF.

The chain carries TRBV2 and TRBJ2-1; 9 bases are shared with TRBD2. CDR1 and CDR2 from the germline V gene are SNHLY and FYNNEI. The CDR3 length is 15 residues. V trimming: 3 bases; J trimming: 7 bases; junction bases outside the gene matches: 7. CDR3 DNA sequence: TGTGCCAGCAGTGAGGGGCGGGGGGGCCCGAATGAGCAGTTCTTC. Translation: CASSEGRGGPNEQFF.

The sample holds a few counts of this clone. The chain has TRBV7-2 and TRBJ1-2; tentatively, D is TRBD1 (5 bases). The CDR3 length is 16 residues. From germline, CDR1 is SGHTA and CDR2 FQGNSA. Trimming took off 3 bases at V and 6 bases at J, with 20 bases between the two ends. In nucleotides, the CDR3 is TGTGCCAGCAGCTTCAGATTGGGTGCAGGGAGGAATGGCTACACCTTC. Translated: CASSFRLGAGRNGYTF.